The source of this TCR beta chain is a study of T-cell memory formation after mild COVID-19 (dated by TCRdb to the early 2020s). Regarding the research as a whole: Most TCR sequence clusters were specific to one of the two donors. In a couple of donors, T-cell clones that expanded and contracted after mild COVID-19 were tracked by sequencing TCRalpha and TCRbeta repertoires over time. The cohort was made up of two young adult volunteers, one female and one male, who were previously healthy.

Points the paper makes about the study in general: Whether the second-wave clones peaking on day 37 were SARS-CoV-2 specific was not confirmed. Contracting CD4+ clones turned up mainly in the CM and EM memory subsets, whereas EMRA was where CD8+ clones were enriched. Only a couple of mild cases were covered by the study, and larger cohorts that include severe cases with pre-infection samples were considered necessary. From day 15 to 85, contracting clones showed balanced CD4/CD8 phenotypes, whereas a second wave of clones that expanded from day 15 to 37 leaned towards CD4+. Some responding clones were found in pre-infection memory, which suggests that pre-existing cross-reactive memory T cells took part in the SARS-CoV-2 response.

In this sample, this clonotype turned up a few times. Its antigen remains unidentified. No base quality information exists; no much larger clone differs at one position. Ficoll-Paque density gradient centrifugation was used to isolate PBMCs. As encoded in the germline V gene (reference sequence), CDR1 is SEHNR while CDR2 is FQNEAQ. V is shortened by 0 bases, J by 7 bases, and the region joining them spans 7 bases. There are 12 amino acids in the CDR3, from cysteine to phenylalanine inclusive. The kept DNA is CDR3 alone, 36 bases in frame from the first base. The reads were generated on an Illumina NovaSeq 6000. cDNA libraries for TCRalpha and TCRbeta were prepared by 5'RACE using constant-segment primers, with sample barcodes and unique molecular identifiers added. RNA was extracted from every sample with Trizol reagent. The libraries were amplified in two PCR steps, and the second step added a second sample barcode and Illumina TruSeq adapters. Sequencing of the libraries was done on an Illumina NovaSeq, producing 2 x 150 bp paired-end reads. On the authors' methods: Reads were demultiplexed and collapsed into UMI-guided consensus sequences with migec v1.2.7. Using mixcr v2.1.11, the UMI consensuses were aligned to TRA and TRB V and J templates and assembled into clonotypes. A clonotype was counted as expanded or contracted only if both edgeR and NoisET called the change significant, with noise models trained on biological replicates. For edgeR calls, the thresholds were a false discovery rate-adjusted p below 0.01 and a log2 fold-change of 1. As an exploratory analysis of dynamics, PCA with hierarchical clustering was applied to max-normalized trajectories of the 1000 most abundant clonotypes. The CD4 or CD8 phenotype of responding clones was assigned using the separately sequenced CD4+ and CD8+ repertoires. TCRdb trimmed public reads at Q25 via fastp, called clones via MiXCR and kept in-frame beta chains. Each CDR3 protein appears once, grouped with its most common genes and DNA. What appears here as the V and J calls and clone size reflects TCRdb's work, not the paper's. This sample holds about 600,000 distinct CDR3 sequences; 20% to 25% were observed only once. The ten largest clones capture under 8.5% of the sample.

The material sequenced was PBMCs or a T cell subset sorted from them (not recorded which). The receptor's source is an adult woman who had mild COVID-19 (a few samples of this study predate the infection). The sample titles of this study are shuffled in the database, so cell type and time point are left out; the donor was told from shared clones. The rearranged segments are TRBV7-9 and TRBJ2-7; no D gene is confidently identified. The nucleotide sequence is TGTGCCAGCAGCTTAGCATCGGCAGAGCAGTACTTC. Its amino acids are CASSLASAEQYF. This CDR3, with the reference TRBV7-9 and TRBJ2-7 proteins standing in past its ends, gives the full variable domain DTGVSQNPRHKITKRGQNVTFRCDPISEHNRLYWYRQTLGQGPEFLTYFQNEAQLEKSRLLSDRFSAERPKGSFSTLEIQRTEQGDSAMYLCASSLASAEQYFGPGTRLTVT.